This TCR beta chain came from a study of blood T cell repertoires in COVID-19. Across the whole study: The samples span acute and convalescent COVID-19 from the United States, Italy and Spain. T cells, B-cell-depleted T cells, or PBMCs supplied cDNA or gDNA.

CDR1 and CDR2 (germline): SNHLY, FYNNEI. This CDR3 is 11 amino acids long. The V gene lost 6 bases and the J gene lost 3 bases, with 6 bases spanning the gap. Original handling: Researchers report that nucleated cell counts were estimated from reference gene primer amplification. Assay: immunoSEQ multiplex PCR; the TCRdb copy retains only in-frame clones and omits some. V and J calls and clone size come straight from that table; D and trimming were deduced from the DNA. The sample contains some 72,000 clones, approximately 90% of which appear only once. The chain has TRBV2 and TRBJ2-7, with a possible D match to TRBD2 (5 bases). The TCR sequence derives from a man aged 55 to 70 with acute or convalescent COVID-19. Sequenced input: peripheral blood. The DNA for the CDR3 is TGTGCCAGCAGAGGAGGCTACGAGCAGTACTTC. Residues: CASRGGYEQYF.